These 10 T cell receptor beta chains originate from one sample sequenced in a study of blood T cells in healthy people across ages. Sample-barcoded 5' priming and a J-beta primer mix drove a second PCR of roughly 7 to 11 cycles. MiXCR, run by TCRdb on the 5' RACE reads, gives a single entry per CDR3 protein. Here the sample spans approximately 670,000 distinct CDR3 sequences, roughly two fifths being singletons. Sequences were obtained from blood. The receptors were sampled from a man aged 80 or over in good health.

This CDR3 is CSALSGGAFGETQYF. CDR3 DNA: TGCAGTGCTCTTAGCGGGGGGGCCTTCGGGGAGACCCAGTACTTC. The genes are TRBV20-1 and TRBJ2-5, with 11 bases fitting TRBD2. V lost 5 bases, J lost 5 bases, and 10 bases stayed unmatched. The CDR3 runs to 15 residues. Germline V lookup: CDR1 DFQATT, CDR2 SNEGSKA (reference sequence).

Only a few counts were recorded for this clonotype. The chain combines TRBV12-3 or TRBV12-4 with TRBJ2-7; the D is unclear. The J call may not be correct, given that the DNA end is closer to TRBJ2-5. The CDR3 is 11 residues long. CDR3 protein: CASTSTETQYF. The CDR3, as DNA: TGTGCCAGCACATCGACCGAGACCCAGTACTTC.

A word on this clonotype: One end of the junction is discordant with germline, which a read error may explain. The chain is built from TRBV6-5 and TRBJ2-6; no definite D call. The CDR3 is 15 residues long. The germline CDR1 and CDR2 sequences are MNHEY and SVGAGI. CDR3 residues: CAGSPRPAGANVLTF. The DNA for the CDR3 is TGTGCCGGCAGTCCCCGACCCGCTGGGGCCAACGTCCTGACTTTC.

V and J are TRBV12-3 or TRBV12-4 and TRBJ1-1; D unresolved. The V gene lost 0 bases and the J gene lost 0 bases, with 5 bases spanning the gap. CDR3 length: 14 residues. CDR3 in DNA: TGTGCCAGCAGTTTAGCGGTTATGAACACTGAAGCTTTCTTT. Encoded protein: CASSLAVMNTEAFF.

This clonotype was counted many times. This chain uses TRBV29-1 with TRBJ2-7; 8 nucleotides agree with TRBD1. Germline V lookup: CDR1 SQVTM, CDR2 ANQGSEA. This CDR3 has 14 amino acids. The V segment lost 5 bases and the J segment 2 bases; nucleotides outside the gene matches: 8. The CDR3 sequence: CSVTGTGNPYEQYF. CDR3 in DNA: TGCAGCGTTACCGGGACAGGTAATCCCTACGAGCAGTACTTC.

This clonotype appeared a few times. The genes are TRBV7-2 and TRBJ2-3; the match to TRBD2 covers 8 bases. The CDR3 has 15 amino acids. CDR1 and CDR2 (germline): SGHTA, FQGNSA. The trim removed 6 bases at V and 4 bases at J, leaving 9 bases unmatched. The CDR3 coding sequence is TGTGCCAGCAGGATTGCGGGAGGCCCCTCAGATACGCAGTATTTT. Translation gives CASRIAGGPSDTQYF.

The chain combines TRBV30 with TRBJ2-5; D is uncertain. Germline V gene lookup returns CDR1 GTSNPN and CDR2 SVGIG (reference sequence). Trimming removed 8 bases from V and 2 bases from J, with 15 bases in between. This CDR3 comprises 13 residues. The CDR3 bases are TGTGCCCAGGCTCCCGGGCTACAAGAGACCCAGTACTTC. Translation gives CAQAPGLQETQYF.

The V gene is TRBV6-5, the J gene TRBJ2-3, with 13 bases fitting TRBD2. The CDR3 spans 22 residues. V was clipped by 4 bases and J by 6 bases; unmatched bases: 25. The germline V gene has CDR1 MNHEY and CDR2 SVGAGI. Here the CDR3 reads CASSSPTPGTGTSGKRLDTQYF. The CDR3 nucleotides are TGTGCCAGCAGTTCCCCCACGCCAGGGACAGGGACTAGCGGGAAGAGGCTGGATACGCAGTATTTT.

Note on this clonotype: Germline is not matched at one junction end, which may reflect a read error. J is TRBJ2-7 and V is TRBV6-2 or TRBV6-3; tentatively, D is TRBD1 (6 bases). Near its end, the DNA agrees better with TRBJ2-5, so the J call may be wrong. Per germline, CDR1 MNHEY and CDR2 SVGEGT. There are 16 residues in the CDR3. The CDR3 spells CVSSYSTGRGGKTQYF. DNA of the CDR3: TGTGTCAGCAGTTACTCGACGGGCAGGGGTGGTAAGACCCAGTACTTC.

This clonotype occurred a few times. Here the CDR3 reads CASSVGGSGRVETQYF. The CDR3, as DNA: TGTGCCAGCAGCGTAGGAGGTAGCGGGAGGGTTGAGACCCAGTACTTC. This chain uses TRBV9 with TRBJ2-5; 11 bases are a match to TRBD2. The CDR3 extends over 16 amino acids. CDR1 is SGDLS and CDR2 is YYNGEE in the germline V gene. V lost 0 bases, J lost 5 bases, and 6 bases stayed unmatched.